The 30 T cell receptor beta chains below were found in one sample sequenced in a study of CD8 T cells in ankylosing spondylitis. Antigen specificity for these receptors is unknown. From the 5' RACE reads, TCRdb called clonotypes with MiXCR, one entry per CDR3 protein. The sample has a few hundred thousand distinct CDR3 sequences, approximately 20% seen once. Study observations and caveats: Ankylosing spondylitis blood appeared to carry a characteristic TCR beta motif of roughly eight highly homologous variants.

Sequencing was carried out using blood, either unsorted or a sorted T cell fraction (not recorded which). Receptors were obtained from a male donor with ankylosing spondylitis.

This clonotype was observed a few times. This rearrangement joins TRBV20-1 to TRBJ2-1, with 7 bases aligning to TRBD2. CDR3 size: 15 residues. With V trimmed by 7 bases and J by 8 bases, 17 bases remained unmatched. Germline loops: CDR1 DFQATT, CDR2 SNEGSKA (reference sequence). The CDR3 loop reads CSVPTGGIAWDEQFF. The CDR3, as DNA: TGCAGTGTGCCGACGGGAGGCATCGCCTGGGATGAGCAGTTCTTC.

The chain recombines TRBV3-1 with TRBJ1-2; D not resolved. The germline gives CDR1 LGHDT, CDR2 YNNKEL (reference sequence). The CDR3 has 13 amino acids. V was shortened by 1 base and J by 4 bases, with 7 bases between the two germline ends. The DNA of the CDR3 is TGTGCCAGCAGCCAAGGAAATTCCTATGGCTACACCTTC. Translated, it gives CASSQGNSYGYTF.

The rearrangement uses TRBV18 and TRBJ2-1; a weak D match, TRBD1 (6 bases). The V and J ends lost 1 base and 4 bases respectively, with 11 bases between them. This CDR3 has 15 residues. From germline, CDR1 is KGHSH and CDR2 LQKENI. This CDR3 is CASSPQGQSYNEQFF. CDR3 bases: TGTGCCAGCTCACCACAAGGACAGAGTTACAATGAGCAGTTCTTC.

The V call is TRBV7-3, the J call TRBJ2-1; no clear D gene. V was trimmed by 4 bases and J by 0 bases, leaving 13 bases between them. The germline gives CDR1 SGHTA, CDR2 FQGTGA. This CDR3 spans 16 amino acids. The CDR3 reads CASSSQPSISYNEQFF. The CDR3, as DNA: TGTGCCAGCAGCTCCCAACCCTCAATCTCCTACAATGAGCAGTTCTTC.

This clonotype was detected only a few times. The chain is built from TRBV20-1 and TRBJ1-1; TRBD1 is a possible D gene (5 bases). The germline V gene has CDR1 DFQATT and CDR2 SNEGSKA (reference sequence). Trimming pared 3 bases from V and 0 bases from J, leaving 14 bases between. The CDR3 contains 15 residues. This CDR3 reads CSARGGRVLNTEAFF. The CDR3, as DNA: TGCAGTGCTAGGGGAGGCAGGGTTTTGAACACTGAAGCTTTCTTT.

The J gene is TRBJ2-1, the V gene TRBV4-3; TRBD2 matches at 8 bases. After removal of 0 bases from V and 10 bases from J, the junction contained 5 bases not matched to a gene. The length of the CDR3 is 14 residues. Germline V gives CDR1 LGHNA, CDR2 YSLEER. The CDR3 reads CASSQESGSREQFF. The DNA for the CDR3 is TGCGCCAGCAGCCAAGAGAGCGGGAGTAGAGAGCAGTTCTTC.

This clonotype occurred many times. CDR3 DNA sequence: TGTGCCAGCAGTCCCGGACAGGCGAATGAAAAACTGTTTTTT. Its protein is CASSPGQANEKLFF. This chain connects TRBV12-3 or TRBV12-4 to TRBJ1-4, with 7 nucleotides matching TRBD1. Trimming cost V 5 bases and J 5 bases; bases outside gene matches: 5. There are 14 residues in the CDR3.

The rearrangement uses TRBV29-1 and TRBJ2-1; D may correspond to TRBD1 or TRBD2 (6 bases each). V was pared by 2 bases and J by 2 bases, with 10 bases between. CDR1 and CDR2 from the germline V gene are SQVTM and ANQGSEA. The CDR3 covers 14 residues. The CDR3: CSVEWGATYNEQFF. The CDR3 nucleotides read TGCAGCGTTGAATGGGGGGCAACCTACAATGAGCAGTTCTTC.

Regarding this clonotype: One end of the junction is discordant with germline, which a read error may explain. V gene TRBV28 combines with J gene TRBJ1-6; 7 nucleotides match TRBD1. The CDR3 is made up of 16 amino acids. Germline values: CDR1 MDHEN, CDR2 SYDVKM. The CDR3 DNA reads as TGTGCCAGCAGTCCCATCGGGACAGCGTCAAATTCACCCCCCCACTTT. Protein sequence: CASSPIGTASNSPPHF.

This clonotype has ten or more counts. The chain couples TRBV2 to TRBJ2-1, with 8 bases aligning to TRBD2. Looked up from germline, CDR1 is SNHLY and CDR2 is FYNNEI. CDR3 length: 15 amino acids. J lost 10 bases, V lost 7 bases, and 15 bases had no gene match. The CDR3 bases are TGTGCCAGCATGTGGCTAGCGGGTTTCCCGGACGAGCAGTTCTTC. Protein: CASMWLAGFPDEQFF.

J is TRBJ1-2 and V is TRBV14; the D is unclear. The CDR3 loop spans 15 amino acids. Germline CDR1 is SGHDN and CDR2 is FVKESK. V was clipped by 0 bases and J by 8 bases, with 16 bases between them. CDR3 sequence reads: CASSQDFGDPRGYTF. As DNA, the CDR3 is TGTGCCAGCAGCCAAGATTTCGGGGATCCGAGGGGCTACACCTTC.

The chain links TRBV5-1 to TRBJ2-3, with D unresolved. Trimming removed 0 bases from V and 6 bases from J, with 11 bases in between. The length of the CDR3 is 14 residues. Germline V gene lookup returns CDR1 SGHRS and CDR2 YFSETQ. CDR3 DNA: TGCGCCAGCAGCTTGGAGGGCCTAGTGGATACGCAGTATTTT. This sequence encodes CASSLEGLVDTQYF.

This clonotype was observed a handful of times. This chain joins TRBV20-1 and TRBJ2-1; D tentatively fits TRBD1 or TRBD2 (5 bases each). V was cut by 1 base and J by 2 bases, with 21 bases left in between. Germline CDR1 and CDR2: DFQATT and SNEGSKA (reference sequence). The CDR3 covers 18 residues. Here the CDR3 reads CSARGARGVTSPYNEQFF. The CDR3 nucleotides read TGCAGTGCTAGAGGGGCTAGAGGGGTTACTTCACCCTACAATGAGCAGTTCTTC.

This CDR3 reads CASSLAWDRGPKHYGYTF. In DNA form, the CDR3 reads TGTGCCAGCAGTTTAGCCTGGGACAGGGGGCCTAAACACTATGGCTACACCTTC. The V and J genes are TRBV12-3 or TRBV12-4 and TRBJ1-2; TRBD1 agrees at 12 bases. After removal of 0 bases from V and 3 bases from J, the junction contained 8 bases not matched to a gene. CDR3 size: 18 residues.

The chain couples TRBV12-5 to TRBJ2-1; 10 bases are a match to TRBD2. The CDR3 has 17 amino acids. J lost 9 bases, V lost 7 bases, and 18 bases had no gene match. Germline loops: CDR1 LGHNT, CDR2 FRNRAP. The CDR3 bases are TGTGCTAGTGCTCAAAAGCGGGAGGGCCTTGGCCGGAGTGAGCAGTTCTTC. It specifies CASAQKREGLGRSEQFF. Looking up the rest from reference TRBV12-5 and TRBJ2-1 gives the full variable domain: DARVTQTPRHKVTEMGQEVTMRCQPILGHNTVFWYRQTMMQGLELLAYFRNRAPLDDSGMPKDRFSAEMPDATLATLKIQPSEPRDSAVYFCASAQKREGLGRSEQFFGPGTRLTVL.

V and J are TRBV20-1 and TRBJ1-4; possibly TRBD1 for D (5 bases). Trimming pared 6 bases from V and 0 bases from J, leaving 11 bases between. The CDR3 runs 14 residues. Germline V gives CDR1 DFQATT, CDR2 SNEGSKA (reference sequence). The CDR3 region is CSAWGGSTNEKLFF. CDR3 in DNA: TGCAGTGCCTGGGGCGGATCAACTAATGAAAAACTGTTTTTT.

A few counts support this clonotype. This chain connects TRBV12-3 or TRBV12-4 to TRBJ2-3, with 10 positions matching TRBD2. The CDR3 loop spans 17 amino acids. J lost 3 bases, V lost 6 bases, and 12 bases had no gene match. The CDR3 sequence is CASRNRISGRNTDTQYF. The CDR3 DNA is TGTGCCAGCAGAAATAGAATTAGCGGGAGGAATACAGATACGCAGTATTTT.

The chain joins TRBV28 to TRBJ1-2; 8 bases are a match to TRBD1. Germline V gene data show CDR1 as MDHEN and CDR2 as SYDVKM. The CDR3 contains 13 residues. After removal of 3 bases from V and 7 bases from J, the junction contained 4 bases not matched to a gene. Here the CDR3 reads CASSLDREGGYTF. Here the CDR3 DNA reads TGTGCCAGCAGTTTGGACAGGGAGGGTGGCTACACCTTC.

With regard to this clonotype: A read error may account for a junction end that differs from germline. The chain carries TRBV7-3 and TRBJ1-1, with TRBD1 matching over 7 bases. This CDR3 contains 12 residues. CDR1 and CDR2 from the germline V gene are SGHTA and FQGTGA. CDR3 DNA: TGTGCCAGCAGCTCACAGGGGAACACTGAAGCTTTT. Protein sequence: CASSSQGNTEAF. Supplemented by reference TRBV7-3 and TRBJ1-1, the full variable domain reads GAGVSQTPSNKVTEKGKYVELRCDPISGHTALYWYRQSLGQGPEFLIYFQGTGAADDSGLPNDRFFAVRPEGSVSTLKIQRTERGDSAVYLCASSSQGNTEAFGQGTRLTVV.

This clonotype showed up just a few times. The chain is built from TRBV5-1 and TRBJ2-7, with TRBD1 identical over 8 bases. The CDR3 is 15 residues long. Germline CDR1 and CDR2: SGHRS and YFSETQ. V lost 4 bases, J lost 2 bases, and 8 bases stayed unmatched. The CDR3 region has the DNA TGCGCCAGCAGCCGATCACAGGGGGTTACCTACGAGCAGTACTTC. Its protein is CASSRSQGVTYEQYF.

The chain has TRBV2 and TRBJ2-1; tentatively, D is TRBD1 (6 bases). This CDR3 region has 12 residues. V shed 3 bases and J shed 14 bases, with 14 bases lying between them. The germline V gene has CDR1 SNHLY and CDR2 FYNNEI. The CDR3 loop reads CASSDRTGKEFF. CDR3 sequence (DNA): TGTGCCAGCAGTGACCGTACAGGGAAAGAGTTCTTC.

This clonotype showed up just a few times. This sequence joins TRBV7-8 and TRBJ2-1, with 9 bases matching TRBD2. V was pared by 3 bases and J by 5 bases, with 8 bases of the junction left unmatched. Looked up from germline, CDR1 is SGHVS and CDR2 is FQNEAQ. The CDR3 covers 16 residues. The CDR3 spells CASSFRSGRENNEQFF. The DNA of the CDR3 is TGTGCCAGCAGCTTCCGTAGCGGGAGAGAAAACAATGAGCAGTTCTTC.

This clonotype was seen only a few times. The chain joins TRBV28 to TRBJ2-3; a possible D gene is TRBD2 (5 bases). Between the trimmed V and J ends, which lost 6 bases and 1 base, there was a span of 14 bases. In germline, CDR1 is MDHEN, CDR2 SYDVKM. The CDR3 is 15 residues long. The CDR3 region has the DNA TGTGCCAGCAGAAGAGTACGGGGTGGCACAGATACGCAGTATTTT. It encodes CASRRVRGGTDTQYF.

The gene calls are TRBV29-1 and TRBJ2-1, with 7 bases lining up with TRBD2. Trimming cost V 5 bases and J 2 bases; bases outside gene matches: 6. The CDR3 has 14 residues. Germline V gene lookup returns CDR1 SQVTM and CDR2 ANQGSEA. CDR3 sequence: CSVNREEAYNEQFF. In DNA form, the CDR3 reads TGCAGCGTTAACCGGGAGGAAGCCTACAATGAGCAGTTCTTC.

The chain carries TRBV6-2 or TRBV6-3 and TRBJ2-6; D not resolved. Per germline, CDR1 MNHEY and CDR2 SVGEGT. Trimming left V 7 bases short and J 0 bases short, with 10 bases between. This CDR3 is 15 amino acids long. This CDR3 is CASIWAYSGANVLTF. CDR3 nucleotide sequence: TGTGCCAGCATTTGGGCGTACTCTGGGGCCAACGTCCTGACTTTC.

The chain has TRBV20-1 and TRBJ2-7; 8 positions match TRBD2. V shed 1 base and J 4 bases; nucleotides not matched to a gene: 6. The CDR3 consists of 14 residues. Looked up from germline, CDR1 is DFQATT and CDR2 is SNEGSKA (reference sequence). The CDR3 bases are TGCAGTGCTAGAGGGGGACTAGAAGTATACGAGCAGTACTTC. This encodes CSARGGLEVYEQYF.

This clonotype was observed a few times. This chain uses TRBV30 with TRBJ1-2, with D uncertain. Germline CDR1 reads GTSNPN; CDR2 reads SVGIG (reference sequence). V lost 0 bases and J 8 bases, leaving 10 bases between the germline ends. This CDR3 spans 12 amino acids. The CDR3 region has the DNA TGTGCCTGGAGTGTATGGAGGAGCGGCTACACCTTC. Encoded protein: CAWSVWRSGYTF.

The rearrangement links TRBV7-8 to TRBJ2-7; D is ambiguous. This CDR3 comprises 15 residues. Trimming left V 1 base short and J 0 bases short, with 10 bases between. Germline loops: CDR1 SGHVS, CDR2 FQNEAQ. CDR3 coding DNA: TGTGCCAGCAGCTTAGTACTGGCAGTCTCCTACGAGCAGTACTTC. Translated, it gives CASSLVLAVSYEQYF.

CDR3 nucleotide sequence: TGTGCCAGCAGCGTAGTTAGGGGGCGAGACACTGAAGCTTTCTTT. Residues: CASSVVRGRDTEAFF. The rearrangement uses TRBV9 and TRBJ1-1; 7 bases align to TRBD1. The CDR3 runs to 15 residues. The V gene end was trimmed by 0 bases and the J gene end by 3 bases; junction bases not matched to a gene: 5. Germline V gene data show CDR1 as SGDLS and CDR2 as YYNGEE.

This clonotype was detected a few times. For the CDR3, the DNA is TGTGCCAGCAGTATCCCCTCCCGCGGGAGCTACGAGCAGTACTTC. Translated: CASSIPSRGSYEQYF. The gene calls are TRBV12-3 or TRBV12-4 and TRBJ2-7, with 7 bases lining up with TRBD2. This CDR3 is built from 15 residues. The junction had 10 bases not matched to a gene; V was cut back by 5 bases and J by 3 bases.